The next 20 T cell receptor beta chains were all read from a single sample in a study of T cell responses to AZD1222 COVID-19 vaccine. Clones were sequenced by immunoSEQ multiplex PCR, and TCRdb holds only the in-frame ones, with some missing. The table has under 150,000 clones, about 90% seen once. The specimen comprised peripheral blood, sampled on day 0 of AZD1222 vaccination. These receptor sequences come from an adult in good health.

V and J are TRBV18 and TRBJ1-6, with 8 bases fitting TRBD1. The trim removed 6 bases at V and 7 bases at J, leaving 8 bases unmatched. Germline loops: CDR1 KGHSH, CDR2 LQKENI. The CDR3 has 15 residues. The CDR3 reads CASSTRGQGNSPLHF. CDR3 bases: TGTGCCAGCTCCACCAGAGGACAGGGAAATTCACCCCTCCACTTT.

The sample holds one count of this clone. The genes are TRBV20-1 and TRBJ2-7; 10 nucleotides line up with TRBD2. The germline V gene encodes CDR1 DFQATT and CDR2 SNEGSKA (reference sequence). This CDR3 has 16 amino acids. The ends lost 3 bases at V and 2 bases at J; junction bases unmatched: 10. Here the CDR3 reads CSASGLAGVPAYEQYF. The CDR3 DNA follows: TGCAGTGCTAGTGGGCTAGCGGGAGTCCCTGCCTACGAGCAGTACTTC.

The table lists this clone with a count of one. DNA for the CDR3: TGTGCCAGCGACAGGGCACACAGGAAATGGCCCCTTAATGAAAAACTGTTTTTT. Translated, it gives CASDRAHRKWPLNEKLFF. This chain connects TRBV19 to TRBJ1-4; 7 bases are shared with TRBD1. Germline V gives CDR1 LNHDA, CDR2 SQIVND (reference sequence). The CDR3 extends over 18 amino acids. The J segment lost 4 bases and the V segment lost 9 bases, leaving 20 bases of the junction unmatched.

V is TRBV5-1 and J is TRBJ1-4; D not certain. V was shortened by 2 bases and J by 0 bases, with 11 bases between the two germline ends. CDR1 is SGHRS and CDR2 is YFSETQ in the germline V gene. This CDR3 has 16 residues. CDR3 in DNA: TGCGCCAGCAGCTTAAAGGTGGGAGCAACTAATGAAAAACTGTTTTTT. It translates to CASSLKVGATNEKLFF.

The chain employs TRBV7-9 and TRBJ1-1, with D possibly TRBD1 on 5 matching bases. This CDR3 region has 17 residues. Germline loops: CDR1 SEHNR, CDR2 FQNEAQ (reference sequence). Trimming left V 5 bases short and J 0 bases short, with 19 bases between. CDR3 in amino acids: CASSPTGWGSVNTEAFF. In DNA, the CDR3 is TGTGCCAGCAGCCCCACCGGCTGGGGGTCGGTGAACACTGAAGCTTTCTTT.

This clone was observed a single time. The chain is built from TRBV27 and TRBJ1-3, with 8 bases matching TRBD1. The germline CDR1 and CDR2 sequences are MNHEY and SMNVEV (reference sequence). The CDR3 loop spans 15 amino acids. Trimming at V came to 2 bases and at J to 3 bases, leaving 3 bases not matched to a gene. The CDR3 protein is CASSLGTGDGNTIYF. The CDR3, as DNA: TGTGCCAGCAGTTTAGGGACAGGCGATGGAAACACCATATATTTT.

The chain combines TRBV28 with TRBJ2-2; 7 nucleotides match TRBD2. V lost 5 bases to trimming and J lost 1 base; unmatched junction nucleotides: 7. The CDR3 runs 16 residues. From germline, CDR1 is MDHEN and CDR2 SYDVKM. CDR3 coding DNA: TGTGCCAGCAGTCTCCCCAGCGGGATGAACACCGGGGAGCTGTTTTTT. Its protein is CASSLPSGMNTGELFF.

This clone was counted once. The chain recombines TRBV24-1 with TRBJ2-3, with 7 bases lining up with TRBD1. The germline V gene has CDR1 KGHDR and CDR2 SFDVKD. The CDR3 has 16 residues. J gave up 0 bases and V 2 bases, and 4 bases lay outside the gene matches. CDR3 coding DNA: TGTGCCACCAGTGATTCCGACAGGGTGAGCACAGATACGCAGTATTTT. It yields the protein CATSDSDRVSTDTQYF.

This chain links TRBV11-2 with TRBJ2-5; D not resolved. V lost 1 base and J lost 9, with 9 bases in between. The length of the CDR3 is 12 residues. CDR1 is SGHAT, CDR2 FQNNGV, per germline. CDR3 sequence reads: CASSLVGVSQYF. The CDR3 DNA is TGTGCCAGCAGCTTAGTTGGTGTGTCCCAGTACTTC.

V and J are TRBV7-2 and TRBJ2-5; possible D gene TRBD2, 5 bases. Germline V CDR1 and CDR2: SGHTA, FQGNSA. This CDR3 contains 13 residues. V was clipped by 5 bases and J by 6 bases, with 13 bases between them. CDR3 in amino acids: CASSEGGLQTQYF. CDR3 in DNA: TGTGCCAGCAGCGAAGGCGGGTTGCAGACCCAGTACTTC.

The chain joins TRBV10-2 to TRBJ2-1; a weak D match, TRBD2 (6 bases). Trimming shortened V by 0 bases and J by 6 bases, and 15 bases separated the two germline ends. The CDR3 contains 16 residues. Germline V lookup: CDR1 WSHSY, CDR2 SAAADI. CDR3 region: CASSESSGLILNEQFF. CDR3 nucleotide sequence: TGCGCCAGCAGTGAGTCGAGCGGGCTAATACTCAATGAGCAGTTCTTC.

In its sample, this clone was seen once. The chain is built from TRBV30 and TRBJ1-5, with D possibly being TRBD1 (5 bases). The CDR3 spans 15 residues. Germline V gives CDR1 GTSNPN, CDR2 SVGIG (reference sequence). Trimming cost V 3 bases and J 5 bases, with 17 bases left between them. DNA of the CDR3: TGTGCCTGGAGAAACCGTGGGCAGGGTGATCAGCCCCAGCATTTT. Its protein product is CAWRNRGQGDQPQHF.

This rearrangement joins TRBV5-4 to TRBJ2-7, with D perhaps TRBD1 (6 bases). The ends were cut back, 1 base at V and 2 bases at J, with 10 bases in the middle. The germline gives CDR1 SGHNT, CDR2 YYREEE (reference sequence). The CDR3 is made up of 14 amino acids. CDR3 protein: CASSLWAGAYEQYF. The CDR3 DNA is TGTGCCAGCAGCTTGTGGGCAGGGGCCTACGAGCAGTACTTC.

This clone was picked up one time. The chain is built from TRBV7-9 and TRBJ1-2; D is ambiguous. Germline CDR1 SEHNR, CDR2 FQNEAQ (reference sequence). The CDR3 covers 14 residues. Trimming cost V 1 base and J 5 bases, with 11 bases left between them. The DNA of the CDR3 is TGTGCCAGCAGCTTAGGGGTGGGAGCATATGGCTACACCTTC. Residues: CASSLGVGAYGYTF. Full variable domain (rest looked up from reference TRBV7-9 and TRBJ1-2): DTGVSQNPRHKITKRGQNVTFRCDPISEHNRLYWYRQTLGQGPEFLTYFQNEAQLEKSRLLSDRFSAERPKGSFSTLEIQRTEQGDSAMYLCASSLGVGAYGYTFGSGTRLTVV.

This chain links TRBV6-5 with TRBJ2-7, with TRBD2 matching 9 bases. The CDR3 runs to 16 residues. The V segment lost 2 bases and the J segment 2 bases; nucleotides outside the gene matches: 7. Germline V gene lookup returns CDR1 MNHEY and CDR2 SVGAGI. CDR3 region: CASSYGRTSDTYEQYF. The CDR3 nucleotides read TGTGCCAGCAGTTACGGGCGGACTAGCGACACCTACGAGCAGTACTTC.

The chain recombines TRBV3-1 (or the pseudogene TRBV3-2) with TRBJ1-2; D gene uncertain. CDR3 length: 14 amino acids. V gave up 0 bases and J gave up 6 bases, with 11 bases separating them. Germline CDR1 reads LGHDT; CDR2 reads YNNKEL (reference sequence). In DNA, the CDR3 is TGTGCCAGCAGCCAAGAGAAAGGGAACAATGGCTACACCTTC. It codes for CASSQEKGNNGYTF.

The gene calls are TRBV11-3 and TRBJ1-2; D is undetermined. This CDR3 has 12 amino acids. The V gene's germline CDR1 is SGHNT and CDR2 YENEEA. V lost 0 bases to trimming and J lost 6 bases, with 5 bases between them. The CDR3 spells CASSLDRDGYTF. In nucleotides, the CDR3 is TGTGCCAGCAGCTTAGATAGGGATGGCTACACCTTC.

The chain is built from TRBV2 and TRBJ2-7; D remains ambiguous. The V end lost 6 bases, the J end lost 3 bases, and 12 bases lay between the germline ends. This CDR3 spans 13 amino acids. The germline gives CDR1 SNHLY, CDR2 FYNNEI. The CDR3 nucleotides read TGTGCCAGCAGCCTCGAGAGGAACTACGAGCAGTACTTC. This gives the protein CASSLERNYEQYF. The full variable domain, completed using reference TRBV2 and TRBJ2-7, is EPEVTQTPSHQVTQMGQEVILRCVPISNHLYFYWYRQILGQKVEFLVSFYNNEISEKSEIFDDQFSVERPDGSNFTLKIRSTKLEDSAMYFCASSLERNYEQYFGPGTRLTVT.

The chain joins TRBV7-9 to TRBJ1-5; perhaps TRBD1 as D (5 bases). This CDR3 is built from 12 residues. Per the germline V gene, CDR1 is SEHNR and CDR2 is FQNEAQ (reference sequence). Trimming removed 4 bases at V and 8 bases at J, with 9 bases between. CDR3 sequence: CASSWGGEPQHF. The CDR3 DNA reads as TGTGCCAGCAGCTGGGGGGGGGAGCCCCAGCATTTT.

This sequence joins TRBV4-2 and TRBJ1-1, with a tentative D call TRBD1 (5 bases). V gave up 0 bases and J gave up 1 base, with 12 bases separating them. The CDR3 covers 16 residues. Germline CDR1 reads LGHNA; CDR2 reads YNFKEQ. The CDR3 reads CASSQEPGLTNTEAFF. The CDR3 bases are TGTGCCAGCAGCCAAGAGCCGGGACTTACGAACACTGAAGCTTTCTTT.